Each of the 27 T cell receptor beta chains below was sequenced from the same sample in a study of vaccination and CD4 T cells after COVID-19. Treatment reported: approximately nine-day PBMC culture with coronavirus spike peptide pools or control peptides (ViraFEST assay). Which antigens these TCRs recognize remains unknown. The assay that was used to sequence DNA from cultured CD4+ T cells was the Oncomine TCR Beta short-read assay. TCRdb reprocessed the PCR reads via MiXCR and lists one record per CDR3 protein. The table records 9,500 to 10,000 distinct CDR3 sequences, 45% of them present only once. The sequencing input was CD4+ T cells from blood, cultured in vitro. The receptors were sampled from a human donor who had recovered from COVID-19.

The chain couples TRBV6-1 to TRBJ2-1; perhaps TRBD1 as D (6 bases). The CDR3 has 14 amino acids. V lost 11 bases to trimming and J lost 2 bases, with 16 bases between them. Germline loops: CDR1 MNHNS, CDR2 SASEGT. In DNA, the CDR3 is TGTGCCGGGTCCTTCACAGGGACCTACAATGAGCAGTTCTTC. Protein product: CAGSFTGTYNEQFF.

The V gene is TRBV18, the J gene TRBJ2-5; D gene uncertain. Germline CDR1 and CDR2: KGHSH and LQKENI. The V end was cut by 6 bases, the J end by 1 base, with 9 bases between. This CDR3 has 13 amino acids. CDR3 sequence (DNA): TGTGCCAGCTCTGGGTCCGGCCAAGAGACCCAGTACTTC. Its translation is CASSGSGQETQYF.

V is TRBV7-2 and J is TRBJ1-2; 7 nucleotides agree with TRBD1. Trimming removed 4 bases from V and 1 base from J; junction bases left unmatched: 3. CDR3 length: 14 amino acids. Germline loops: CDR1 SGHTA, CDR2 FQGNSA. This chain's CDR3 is CASSSGQLNYGYTF. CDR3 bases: TGTGCCAGCAGCTCGGGACAGCTTAACTATGGCTACACCTTC. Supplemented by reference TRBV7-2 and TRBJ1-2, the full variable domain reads GAGVSQSPSNKVTEKGKDVELRCDPISGHTALYWYRQSLGQGLEFLIYFQGNSAPDKSGLPSDRFSAERTGGSVSTLTIQRTQQEDSAVYLCASSSGQLNYGYTFGSGTRLTVV.

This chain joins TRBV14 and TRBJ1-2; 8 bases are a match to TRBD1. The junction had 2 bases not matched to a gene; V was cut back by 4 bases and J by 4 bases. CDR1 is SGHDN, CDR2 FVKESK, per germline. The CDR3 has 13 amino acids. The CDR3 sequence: CASSPGQAYGYTF. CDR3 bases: TGTGCCAGCAGCCCGGGACAGGCCTATGGCTACACCTTC.

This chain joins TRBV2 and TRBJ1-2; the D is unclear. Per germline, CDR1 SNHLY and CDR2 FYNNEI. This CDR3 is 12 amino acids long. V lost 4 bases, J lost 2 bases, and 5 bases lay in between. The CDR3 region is CASSVENYGYTF. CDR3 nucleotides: TGTGCCAGCAGTGTAGAGAACTATGGCTACACCTTC.

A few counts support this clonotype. The CDR3, as DNA: TGTGCCAGCAGCCGCCCCAATATGAACACTGAAGCTTTCTTT. Translation gives CASSRPNMNTEAFF. The chain couples TRBV5-4 to TRBJ1-1; the D is unclear. CDR1 SGHNT and CDR2 YYREEE come from the germline V gene (reference sequence). The CDR3 runs 14 residues. V gave up 4 bases and J gave up 0 bases, with 10 bases separating them.

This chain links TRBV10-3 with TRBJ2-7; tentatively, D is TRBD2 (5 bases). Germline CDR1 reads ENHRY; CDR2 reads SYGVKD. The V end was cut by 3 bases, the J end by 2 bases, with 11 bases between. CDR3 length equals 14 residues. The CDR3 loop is CAISEAAGPYEQYF. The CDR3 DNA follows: TGTGCCATCAGTGAAGCGGCAGGCCCCTACGAGCAGTACTTC.

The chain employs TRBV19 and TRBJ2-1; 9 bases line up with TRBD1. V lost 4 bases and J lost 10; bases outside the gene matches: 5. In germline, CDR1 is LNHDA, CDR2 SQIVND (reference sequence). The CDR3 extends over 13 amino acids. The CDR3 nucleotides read TGTGCCAGTAGTAGGAGGACAGGGGACGAGCAGTTCTTC. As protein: CASSRRTGDEQFF.

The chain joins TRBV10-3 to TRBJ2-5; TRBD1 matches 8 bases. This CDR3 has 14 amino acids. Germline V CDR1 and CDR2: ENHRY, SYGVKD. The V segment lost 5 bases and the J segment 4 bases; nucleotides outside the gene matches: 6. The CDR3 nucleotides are TGTGCCATCAGTTCCGGACAGGGAGGAGAGACCCAGTACTTC. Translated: CAISSGQGGETQYF.

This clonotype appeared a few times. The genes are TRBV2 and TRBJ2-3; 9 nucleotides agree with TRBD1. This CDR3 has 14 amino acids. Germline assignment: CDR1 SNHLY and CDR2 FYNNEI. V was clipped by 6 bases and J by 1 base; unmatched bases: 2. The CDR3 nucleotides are TGTGCCAGCAGGCGGACAGGGGGCACAGATACGCAGTATTTT. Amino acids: CASRRTGGTDTQYF.

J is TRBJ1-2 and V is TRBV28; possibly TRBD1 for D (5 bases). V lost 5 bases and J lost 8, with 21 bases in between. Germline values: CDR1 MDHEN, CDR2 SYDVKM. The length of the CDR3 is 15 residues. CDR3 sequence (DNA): TGTGCCAGCAGTATCCCAGTATCCGGGGACCAGGGCTACACCTTC. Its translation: CASSIPVSGDQGYTF.

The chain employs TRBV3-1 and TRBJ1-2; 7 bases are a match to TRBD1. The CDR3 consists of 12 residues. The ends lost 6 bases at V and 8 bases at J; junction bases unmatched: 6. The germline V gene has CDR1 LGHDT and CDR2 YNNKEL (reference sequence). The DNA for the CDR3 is TGTGCCAGCAGATACCAGGGGGAAGGCTACACCTTC. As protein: CASRYQGEGYTF. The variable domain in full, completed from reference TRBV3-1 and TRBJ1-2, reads DTAVSQTPKYLVTQMGNDKSIKCEQNLGHDTMYWYKQDSKKFLKIMFSYNNKELIINETVPNRFSPKSPDKAHLNLHINSLELGDSAVYFCASRYQGEGYTFGSGTRLTVV.

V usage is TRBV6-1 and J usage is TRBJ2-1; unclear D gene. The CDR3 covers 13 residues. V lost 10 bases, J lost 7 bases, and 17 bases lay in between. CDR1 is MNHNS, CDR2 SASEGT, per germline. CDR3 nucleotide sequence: TGTGCCACGAGTCTTCGTCGGACGAATGAGCAGTTCTTC. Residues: CATSLRRTNEQFF.

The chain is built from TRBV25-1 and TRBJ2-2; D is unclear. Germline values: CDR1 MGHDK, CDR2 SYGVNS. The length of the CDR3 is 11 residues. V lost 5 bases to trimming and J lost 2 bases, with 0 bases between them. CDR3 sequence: CASSNTGELFF. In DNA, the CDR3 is TGTGCCAGCAGTAACACCGGGGAGCTGTTTTTT.

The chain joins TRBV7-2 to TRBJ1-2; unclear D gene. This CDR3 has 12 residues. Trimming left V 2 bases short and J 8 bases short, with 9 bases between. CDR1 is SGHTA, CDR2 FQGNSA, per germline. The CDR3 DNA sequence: TGTGCCAGCAGCTTATCCGGGCGAGGCTACACCTTC. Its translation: CASSLSGRGYTF.

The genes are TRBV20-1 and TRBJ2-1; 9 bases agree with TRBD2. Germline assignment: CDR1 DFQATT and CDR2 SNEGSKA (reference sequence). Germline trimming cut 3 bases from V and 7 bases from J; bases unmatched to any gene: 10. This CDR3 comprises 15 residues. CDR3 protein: CSASSSGGLGNEQFF. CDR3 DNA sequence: TGCAGTGCTAGTAGTAGCGGGGGCCTCGGGAATGAGCAGTTCTTC.

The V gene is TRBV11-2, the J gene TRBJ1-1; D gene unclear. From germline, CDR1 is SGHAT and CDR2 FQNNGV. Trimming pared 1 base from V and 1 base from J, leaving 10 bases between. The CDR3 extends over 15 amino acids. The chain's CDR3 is CASSLGSGQNTEAFF. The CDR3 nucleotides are TGTGCCAGCAGCTTAGGATCAGGCCAGAACACTGAAGCTTTCTTT.

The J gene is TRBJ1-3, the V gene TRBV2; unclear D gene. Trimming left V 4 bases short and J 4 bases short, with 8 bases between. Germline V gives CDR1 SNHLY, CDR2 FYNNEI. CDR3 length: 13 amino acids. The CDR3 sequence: CASSVAQGNTIYF. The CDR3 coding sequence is TGTGCCAGCAGTGTGGCGCAGGGAAACACCATATATTTT.

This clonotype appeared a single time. CDR3 DNA: TGTGCCAGCAGCTTAACTATGAACACTGAAGCTTTCTTT. This sequence encodes CASSLTMNTEAFF. The chain is built from TRBV11-3 and TRBJ1-1; D is unclear. The CDR3 extends over 13 amino acids. Germline CDR1 reads SGHNT; CDR2 reads YENEEA. V shed 2 bases and J shed 0 bases, with 4 bases lying between them.

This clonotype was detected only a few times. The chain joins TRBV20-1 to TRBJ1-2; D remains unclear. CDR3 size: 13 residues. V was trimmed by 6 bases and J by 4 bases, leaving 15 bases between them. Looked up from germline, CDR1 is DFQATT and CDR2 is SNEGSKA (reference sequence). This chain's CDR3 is CSARTGRSYGYTF. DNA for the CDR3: TGCAGTGCCAGGACCGGGAGATCCTATGGCTACACCTTC.

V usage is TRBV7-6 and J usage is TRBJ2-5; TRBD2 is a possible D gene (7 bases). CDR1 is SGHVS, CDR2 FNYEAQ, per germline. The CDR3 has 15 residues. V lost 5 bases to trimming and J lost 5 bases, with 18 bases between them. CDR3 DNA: TGTGCCAGCAGCCGAACGCCGGGGGGCCAGGAGACCCAGTACTTC. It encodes CASSRTPGGQETQYF. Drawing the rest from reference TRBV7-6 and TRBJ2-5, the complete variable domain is GAGVSQSPRYKVTKRGQDVALRCDPISGHVSLYWYRQALGQGPEFLTYFNYEAQQDKSGLPNDRFSAERPEGSISTLTIQRTEQRDSAMYRCASSRTPGGQETQYFGPGTRLLVL.

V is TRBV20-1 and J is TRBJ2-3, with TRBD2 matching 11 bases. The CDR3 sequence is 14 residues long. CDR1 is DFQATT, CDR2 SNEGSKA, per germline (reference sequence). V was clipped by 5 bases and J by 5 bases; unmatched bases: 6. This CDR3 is CSAQTSGGLDTQYF. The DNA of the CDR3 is TGCAGTGCTCAAACTAGCGGGGGTTTAGATACGCAGTATTTT.

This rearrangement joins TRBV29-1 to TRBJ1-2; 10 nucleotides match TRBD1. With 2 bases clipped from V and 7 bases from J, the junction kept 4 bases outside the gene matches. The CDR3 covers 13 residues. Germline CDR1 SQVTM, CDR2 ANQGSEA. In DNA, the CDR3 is TGCAGCGTTGAAAAGGGACAGGGGTTTGGCTACACCTTC. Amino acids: CSVEKGQGFGYTF.

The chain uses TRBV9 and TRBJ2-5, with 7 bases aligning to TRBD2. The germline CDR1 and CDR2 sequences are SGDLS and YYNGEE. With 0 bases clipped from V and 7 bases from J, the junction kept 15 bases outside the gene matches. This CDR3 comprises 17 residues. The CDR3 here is CASSVGRRGSAQGTQYF. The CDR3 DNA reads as TGTGCCAGCAGCGTAGGGCGGCGGGGGAGCGCCCAGGGGACCCAGTACTTC.

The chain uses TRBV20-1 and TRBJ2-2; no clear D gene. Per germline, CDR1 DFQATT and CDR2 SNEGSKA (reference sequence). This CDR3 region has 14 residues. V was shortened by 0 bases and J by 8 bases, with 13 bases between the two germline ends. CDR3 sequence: CSARDSYTAGELFF. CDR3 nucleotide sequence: TGCAGTGCTAGAGATTCTTATACCGCGGGGGAGCTGTTTTTT.

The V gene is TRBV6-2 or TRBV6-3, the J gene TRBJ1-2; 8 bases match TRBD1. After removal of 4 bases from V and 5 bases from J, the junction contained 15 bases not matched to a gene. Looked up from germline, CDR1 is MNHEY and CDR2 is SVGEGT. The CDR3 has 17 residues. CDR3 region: CASSSRFVSGGEYGYTF. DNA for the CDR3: TGTGCCAGCAGTTCCCGCTTCGTGTCAGGGGGCGAATATGGCTACACCTTC.

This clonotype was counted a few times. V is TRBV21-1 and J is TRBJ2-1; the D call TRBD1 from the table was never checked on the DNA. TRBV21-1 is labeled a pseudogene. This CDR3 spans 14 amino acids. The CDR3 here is CASSDRTRWNEQFF. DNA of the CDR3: TGTGCCAGCTCTGACAGGACTCGGTGGAATGAGCAGTTCTTC.